This T cell receptor beta chain appears in the sequencing data of a study of T cell responses to AZD1222 COVID-19 vaccine. Study-level points and caveats: Reportedly, close to half of spike-specific TCRs are directed against unmutated variant regions.

Assay: immunoSEQ multiplex PCR; the TCRdb copy retains only in-frame clones and omits some. The repertoire holds 65,000 to 90,000 clones, with roughly 88% as singletons. A remark on this clone: Its antigen is undetermined.

J was trimmed by 6 bases and V by 4 bases; bases with no gene match: 8. This CDR3 is 16 amino acids long. Germline loops: CDR1 SGHTA, CDR2 FQGNSA. The chain joins TRBV7-2 to TRBJ2-1, with TRBD2 identical over 11 bases. The TCR originated in an adult in good health. This specimen was peripheral blood, taken on day 0 of AZD1222 vaccination. The DNA of the CDR3 is TGTGCCAGCAGCTCCCGGACTAGCGGGCGGGTCAATGAGCAGTTCTTC. Translation gives CASSSRTSGRVNEQFF.